This T cell receptor beta chain came from a study of OX40 agonist ivuxolimab in advanced cancers. Overall study context: Across the patients, intravenous ivuxolimab was delivered every 2 weeks at 0.01 to 10 mg/kg.

Excluded were patients having autoimmune disease history or systemic immunosuppression. The CDR3 runs to 15 residues. Looked up from germline, CDR1 is SGHDN and CDR2 is FVKESK. V lost 1 base and J lost 8; bases outside the gene matches: 8. General observations from the study: Expanded clones tended on average to be more numerous among CD8+ T cells than CD4+.

Clones were read by immunoSEQ multiplex PCR, and TCRdb kept only the in-frame ones, dropping some. Among about 59,000 clones listed, around 93% were seen once. Regarding this clone: Antigen: not known.

This TCR was sampled from an adult with an advanced solid tumor such as melanoma, head and neck, liver or kidney cancer. Sequenced here: CD4+ or CD8+ T cells sorted from blood, sampled in a trial of the OX40 agonist ivuxolimab. The V gene is TRBV14, the J gene TRBJ2-1; TRBD2 matches at 7 bases. The CDR3 region is CASSQGAGAPDEQFF. The CDR3 DNA reads TGTGCCAGCAGCCAAGGGGCGGGAGCTCCCGATGAGCAGTTCTTC.